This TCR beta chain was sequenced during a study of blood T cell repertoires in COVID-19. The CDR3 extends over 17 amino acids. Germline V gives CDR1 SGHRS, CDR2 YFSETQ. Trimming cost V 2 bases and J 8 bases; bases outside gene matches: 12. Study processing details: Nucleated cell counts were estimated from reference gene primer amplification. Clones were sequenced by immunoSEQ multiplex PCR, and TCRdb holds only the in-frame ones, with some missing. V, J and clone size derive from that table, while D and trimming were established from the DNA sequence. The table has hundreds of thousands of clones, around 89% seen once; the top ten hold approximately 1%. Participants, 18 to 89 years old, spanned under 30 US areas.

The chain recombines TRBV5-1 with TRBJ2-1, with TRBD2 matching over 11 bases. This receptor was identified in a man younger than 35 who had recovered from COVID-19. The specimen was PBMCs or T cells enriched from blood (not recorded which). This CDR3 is CASSFTASSGGADEQFF. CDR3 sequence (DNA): TGCGCCAGCAGCTTCACCGCCAGTAGCGGGGGGGCCGATGAGCAGTTCTTC. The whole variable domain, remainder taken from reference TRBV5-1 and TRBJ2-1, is KAGVTQTPRYLIKTRGQQVTLSCSPISGHRSVSWYQQTPGQGLQFLFEYFSETQRNKGNFPGRFSGRQFSNSRSEMNVSTLELGDSALYLCASSFTASSGGADEQFFGPGTRLTVL.